This T cell receptor beta chain derives from a study of blood T cell repertoires in COVID-19. Measured with immunoSEQ multiplex PCR; TCRdb has only the in-frame clones, and not every one. This sample has about 140,000 clones, with roughly four fifths found just once. Sequenced sample: peripheral blood. The TCR sequence derives from a woman aged 60-75 years with acute or convalescent COVID-19.

CDR3 nucleotides: TGTGCCAGCAGCCCATCCAGCGGGAGACCCTACGAGCAGTACTTC. It yields the protein CASSPSSGRPYEQYF. This rearrangement joins TRBV7-2 to TRBJ2-7, with 8 bases matching TRBD2. The J segment lost 2 bases and the V segment lost 5 bases, leaving 8 bases of the junction unmatched. CDR1 is SGHTA, CDR2 FQGNSA, per germline. The CDR3 runs to 15 residues.